Below, 3 T cell receptor beta chains from the same sample are listed, as sequenced in a study of tumor and adjacent non-tumor tissue in lung cancer. TCRbeta libraries were built with three rounds of nested PCR, modified from ARM-PCR. TCRdb re-called the multiplex PCR reads with MiXCR, one entry per CDR3 protein. The table shows 75,000 to 90,000 distinct CDR3 sequences, with around 76% occurring only once. This sample's RNA came from whole unsorted tissue. This non-tumor lung sample came from over 3 cm beyond the tumor edge. The sequencing sample was made of distant non-tumor lung tissue. The receptor source for this set is a woman between 45 and 60 years old with non-small cell lung cancer.

This clonotype was observed a few times. This chain connects TRBV6-2 or TRBV6-3 to TRBJ2-1; D is perhaps TRBD2 (5 bases). This CDR3 comprises 17 residues. V dropped 6 bases and J dropped 3 bases, with 21 bases sitting between them. Germline V gene data show CDR1 as MNHEY and CDR2 as SVGEGT. CDR3 region: CASSKGIALAVYNEQFF. The CDR3, as DNA: TGTGCCAGCAGCAAAGGGATAGCGCTAGCTGTCTACAATGAGCAGTTCTTC.

Many counts were recorded for this clonotype. This sequence joins TRBV12-3 or TRBV12-4 and TRBJ2-5; D is possibly TRBD1 or TRBD2 (5 bases each). The CDR3 sequence is 14 residues long. Between the trimmed V and J ends, which lost 4 bases and 7 bases, there was a span of 16 bases. CDR3 region: CASSWDGVKGTQYF. The CDR3 coding sequence is TGTGCCAGCAGTTGGGACGGGGTCAAAGGGACCCAGTACTTC.

Remarks on this clonotype: Since a much larger clone is just one base distant, this may be a read error. The V and J genes are TRBV24-1 and TRBJ2-5; weak D call: TRBD2 (6 bases). CDR1 is KGHDR, CDR2 SFDVKD, per germline. The CDR3 spans 19 residues. The CDR3 sequence: CATSDATPHPGLVGEIQYF. CDR3 nucleotides: TGTGCCACCAGTGATGCGACCCCGCACCCGGGACTCGTGGGGGAGATCCAGTACTTC.